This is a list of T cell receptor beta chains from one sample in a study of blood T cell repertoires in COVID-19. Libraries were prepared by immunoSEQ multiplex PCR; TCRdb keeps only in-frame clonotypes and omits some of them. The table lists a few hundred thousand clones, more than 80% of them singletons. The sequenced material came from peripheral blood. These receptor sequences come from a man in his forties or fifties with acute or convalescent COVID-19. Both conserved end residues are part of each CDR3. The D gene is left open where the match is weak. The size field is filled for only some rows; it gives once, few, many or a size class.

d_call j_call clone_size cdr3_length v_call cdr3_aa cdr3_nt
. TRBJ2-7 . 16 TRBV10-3 CAISESTAAFSYEQYF TGTGCCATCAGTGAGTCGACCGCGGCGTTCTCCTACGAGCAGTACTTC
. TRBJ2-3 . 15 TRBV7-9 CASSETGSSTDTQYF TGTGCCAGCAGCGAAACAGGGTCGAGCACAGATACGCAGTATTTT
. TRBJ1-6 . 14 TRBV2 CASSDGQGHSPLHF TGTGCCAGCAGTGACGGCCAGGGTCATTCACCCCTCCACTTT
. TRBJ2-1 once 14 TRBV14 CASSHLGGYNEQFF TGTGCCAGCAGCCATTTGGGAGGCTACAATGAGCAGTTCTTC
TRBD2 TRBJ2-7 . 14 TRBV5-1 CASSWGGGAYEQYF TGCGCCAGCAGCTGGGGGGGTGGCGCCTACGAGCAGTACTTC
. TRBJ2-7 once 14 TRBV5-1 CASSLELATYEQYF TGCGCCAGCAGCTTGGAGCTCGCAACCTACGAGCAGTACTTC
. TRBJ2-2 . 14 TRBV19 CASSIGGAHGELFF TGTGCCAGTAGTATAGGTGGGGCGCACGGGGAGCTGTTTTTT
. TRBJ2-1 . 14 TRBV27 CASSLRGFYNEQFF TGTGCCAGCAGTTTACGAGGTTTCTACAATGAGCAGTTCTTC
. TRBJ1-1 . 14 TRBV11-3 CASSLGRGNTEAFF TGTGCCAGCAGCTTAGGCAGGGGGAACACTGAAGCTTTCTTT
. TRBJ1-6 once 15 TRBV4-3 CASRHTGGTNSPLHF TGCGCCAGCAGGCATACGGGGGGAACAAATTCACCCCTCCACTTT
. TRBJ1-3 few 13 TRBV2 CASSEGRGNTIYF TGTGCCAGCAGTGAAGGCAGGGGAAACACCATATATTTT
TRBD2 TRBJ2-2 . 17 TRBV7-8 CASSLGLAGVNTGELFF TGTGCCAGCAGCTTAGGACTAGCGGGGGTGAACACCGGGGAGCTGTTTTTT
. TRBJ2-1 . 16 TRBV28 CASSPIVGQIYNEQFF TGTGCCAGCAGTCCAATCGTCGGACAGATCTACAATGAGCAGTTCTTC
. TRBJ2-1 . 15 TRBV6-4 CASSIVGRGAGEQFF TGTGCCAGCAGCATTGTGGGACGGGGGGCAGGTGAGCAGTTCTTC
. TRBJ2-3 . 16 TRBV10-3 CAIGALSGSSTDTQYF TGTGCCATCGGTGCTCTCAGCGGGTCTAGCACAGATACGCAGTATTTT
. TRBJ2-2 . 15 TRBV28 CASRPRYQDTGELFF TGTGCCAGCAGACCCCGGTATCAGGACACCGGGGAGCTGTTTTTT
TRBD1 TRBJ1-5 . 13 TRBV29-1 CSVGGQEHQPQHF TGCAGCGTGGGGGGACAGGAACATCAGCCCCAGCATTTT
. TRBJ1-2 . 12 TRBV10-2 CASSPESSPGTF TGCGCCAGCAGCCCGGAATCTTCTCCGGGGACCTTC
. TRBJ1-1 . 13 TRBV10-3 CAISFGEGTEAFF TGTGCCATCAGTTTTGGGGAGGGAACTGAAGCTTTCTTT
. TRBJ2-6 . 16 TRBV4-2 CASEAGARSGANVLTF TGTGCCAGTGAGGCAGGGGCTCGTTCTGGGGCCAACGTCCTGACTTTC
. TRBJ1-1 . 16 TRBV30 CAWSNQPRTVNTEAFF TGTGCCTGGAGTAACCAACCTAGGACAGTGAACACTGAAGCTTTCTTT
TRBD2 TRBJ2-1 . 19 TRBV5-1 CASSLRLAGLKSWGNEQFF TGCGCCAGCAGCTTGAGGCTAGCGGGCTTAAAATCTTGGGGCAATGAGCAGTTCTTC
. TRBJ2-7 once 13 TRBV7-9 CASSLVGDYEQYF TGTGCCAGCAGCTTAGTAGGGGACTACGAGCAGTACTTC
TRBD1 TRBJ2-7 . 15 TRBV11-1 CASSSHSQTGLEQYF TGTGCCAGCAGCTCCCATAGCCAGACAGGGCTCGAGCAGTACTTC
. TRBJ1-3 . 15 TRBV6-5 CASSYTRAGGNTIYF TGTGCCAGCAGTTACACCAGGGCTGGAGGAAACACCATATATTTT
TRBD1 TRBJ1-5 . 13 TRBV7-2 CASTDRGNQPQHF TGTGCCAGCACTGACAGGGGGAATCAGCCCCAGCATTTT
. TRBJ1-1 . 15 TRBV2 CASSELRGLNTEAFF TGTGCCAGCAGTGAACTTCGGGGATTGAACACTGAAGCTTTCTTT
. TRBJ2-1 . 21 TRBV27 CASSLSLPGLIPTPTYNEQFF TGTGCCAGCAGTTTATCGCTCCCGGGACTTATTCCGACTCCAACCTACAATGAGCAGTTCTTC
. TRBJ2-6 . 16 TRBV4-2 CASSQVQGTGANVLTF TGTGCCAGCAGCCAAGTCCAGGGCACCGGGGCCAACGTCCTGACTTTC
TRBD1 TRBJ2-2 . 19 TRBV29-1 CSVLRRLRTGTGVAGELFF TGCAGCGTCCTACGAAGACTTAGAACCGGGACAGGGGTCGCCGGGGAGCTGTTTTTT
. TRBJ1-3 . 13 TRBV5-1 CASSLAGGNTIYF TGCGCCAGCAGCTTGGCCGGGGGAAACACCATATATTTT
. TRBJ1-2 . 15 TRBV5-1 CASSVEGEMDYGYTF TGCGCCAGCAGTGTTGAGGGTGAAATGGACTATGGCTACACCTTC
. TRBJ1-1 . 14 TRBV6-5 CASSYSRQNTEAFF TGTGCCAGCAGTTACTCGAGACAGAACACTGAAGCTTTCTTT
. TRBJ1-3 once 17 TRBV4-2 CASSQVSPAAEGNTIYF TGTGCCAGCAGCCAAGTCTCCCCGGCGGCAGAGGGAAACACCATATATTTT
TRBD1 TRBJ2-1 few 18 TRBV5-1 CASSQTYTGQGVHNEQFF TGCGCCAGCAGCCAAACCTATACGGGACAGGGTGTCCACAATGAGCAGTTCTTC
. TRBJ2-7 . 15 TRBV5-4 CASSLEQSVIYEQYF TGTGCCAGCAGCTTGGAACAGTCAGTCATCTACGAGCAGTACTTC
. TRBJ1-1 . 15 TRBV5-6 CASSPTGGENTEAFF TGTGCCAGCAGCCCAACCGGAGGGGAGAACACTGAAGCTTTCTTT
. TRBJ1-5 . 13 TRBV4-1 CASSQVGSRPQHF TGCGCCAGCAGCCAAGTGGGGAGCCGGCCCCAGCATTTT
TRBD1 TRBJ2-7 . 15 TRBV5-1 CASSWTGTDYYEQYF TGCGCCAGCAGTTGGACCGGGACAGACTACTACGAGCAGTACTTC
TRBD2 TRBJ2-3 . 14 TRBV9 CASDLSGGFDTQYF TGTGCCAGTGACCTTAGCGGGGGGTTCGATACGCAGTATTTT